The text below deals with one TCR beta chain. Distinct nucleotide sequences in the sample also encode this CDR3. The data were produced by immunoSEQ multiplex PCR, yet TCRdb's version contains in-frame clones alone and is incomplete. The data show under 200,000 clones, around 84% seen once. The sample originates from a study of blood T cell repertoires in COVID-19. The TCR sequence derives from a woman in her seventies with COVID-19, enrolled during active disease. The specimen was peripheral blood.

The CDR3 sequence: CASARQETQYF. The CDR3 nucleotides read TGTGCCAGCGCCAGACAAGAGACCCAGTACTTC. The chain uses TRBV11-1 and TRBJ2-5; D unresolved. The CDR3 length is 11 residues. The germline V and J ends were trimmed by 8 bases and 2 bases, with 6 bases remaining between them. Germline V gene data show CDR1 as SGHAT and CDR2 as FQDESV (reference sequence).